Described below is a single TCR beta chain sequence and its context. Its antigen is currently unknown. These data are taken from a study of cytomegalovirus exposure and HLA in healthy donors. Between the trimmed V and J ends, which lost 5 bases and 0 bases, there was a span of 12 bases. The CDR3 length is 15 residues. Germline V gene sequence: CDR1 SGHTA, CDR2 FQGNSA. A multiplex PCR was run with 60 Vbeta primers and 13 Jbeta primers. Libraries were prepared by immunoSEQ multiplex PCR; TCRdb keeps only in-frame clonotypes and omits some of them. Of 200,000 to 300,000 clones in the sample, 82% were seen once. Study-wide results and limits: Based on reports, TCR beta sequences accurately predicted HLA-A and HLA-B alleles for most subjects.

Specimen: PBMCs. The source is a woman between 40 and 50 years old in good health and CMV-seropositive. The genes are TRBV7-2 and TRBJ2-3; D possibly corresponds to TRBD2 (6 bases). CDR3 amino acids: CASSPFGTSTDTQYF. Here the CDR3 DNA reads TGTGCCAGCAGCCCCTTCGGGACTAGCACAGATACGCAGTATTTT.